These 20 T cell receptor beta chains share one sample of origin, sequenced in a study of T cells after yellow fever vaccination. From the 5' RACE reads, TCRdb called clonotypes with MiXCR, one entry per CDR3 protein. Altogether approximately 180,000 distinct CDR3 sequences are present, 6.2% being singletons, with the ten largest covering roughly 3%. The sample here was CD4+ T cells sorted from PBMCs, taken on the day of the first yellow fever vaccination. All receptors come from a man between 18 and 35 years old who received the YFV17D yellow fever vaccine.

V gene TRBV5-1 combines with J gene TRBJ2-1; D gene unclear. The CDR3 totals 12 residues. With 2 bases removed from V and 8 bases from J, the gap between germline ends came to 8 bases. CDR1 SGHRS and CDR2 YFSETQ come from the germline V gene. The DNA for the CDR3 is TGCGCCAGCAGCTTTGGGTTGGATGAGCAGTTCTTC. Its protein product is CASSFGLDEQFF.

This clonotype has a count of ten or more. The rearrangement links TRBV5-1 to TRBJ2-2, with D perhaps assigned TRBD1 or TRBD2 (5 bases each). Trimming cost V 1 base and J 6 bases, with 10 bases left between them. CDR3 size: 14 residues. Germline-derived CDR1 and CDR2 are SGHRS and YFSETQ. The CDR3 DNA is TGCGCCAGCAGCTTGCCCTGGGACGCCGGGGAGCTGTTTTTT. Encoded protein: CASSLPWDAGELFF.

This clonotype has only a few counts. This chain joins TRBV20-1 and TRBJ1-1, with no clear D. V lost 6 bases to trimming and J lost 0 bases, with 8 bases between them. There are 12 residues in the CDR3. Germline V lookup: CDR1 DFQATT, CDR2 SNEGSKA (reference sequence). This CDR3 is CSAGLMNTEAFF. The CDR3 bases are TGCAGTGCCGGACTGATGAACACTGAAGCTTTCTTT.

This clonotype was recorded a few times. The V and J genes are TRBV7-9 and TRBJ2-3; 11 bases map to TRBD1. J lost 3 bases, V lost 3 bases, and 5 bases had no gene match. The CDR3 length is 16 residues. In germline, CDR1 is SEHNR, CDR2 FQNEAQ (reference sequence). CDR3: CASSFTGTGGTDTQYF. DNA for the CDR3: TGTGCCAGCAGCTTTACCGGGACAGGGGGAACAGATACGCAGTATTTT. The variable domain in full, with the rest retrieved from reference TRBV7-9 and TRBJ2-3, is DTGVSQNPRHKITKRGQNVTFRCDPISEHNRLYWYRQTLGQGPEFLTYFQNEAQLEKSRLLSDRFSAERPKGSFSTLEIQRTEQGDSAMYLCASSFTGTGGTDTQYFGPGTRLTVL.

This clonotype was detected ten times or more. The CDR3 here is CASSLEFRGRETQYF. The CDR3 nucleotides are TGCGCCAGCAGCTTGGAATTTAGGGGACGGGAGACCCAGTACTTC. V is TRBV5-1 and J is TRBJ2-5; tentatively, D is TRBD1 or TRBD2 (5 bases each). The CDR3 is 15 amino acids. CDR1 and CDR2 (germline): SGHRS, YFSETQ. The germline V and J ends were trimmed by 0 bases and 5 bases, with 14 bases remaining between them.

This clonotype has ten or more counts. The V call is TRBV18, the J call TRBJ1-2; D might be TRBD1 (5 bases). This CDR3 contains 15 residues. Trimming left V 0 bases short and J 4 bases short, with 12 bases between. Germline V lookup: CDR1 KGHSH, CDR2 LQKENI. The CDR3 DNA is TGTGCCAGCTCACCACCATTACAGGATCTCTATGGCTACACCTTC. Its protein is CASSPPLQDLYGYTF.

This clonotype has just a few counts. J is TRBJ2-1 and V is TRBV30, with 8 bases identical to TRBD2. The V gene's germline CDR1 is GTSNPN and CDR2 SVGIG (reference sequence). The V and J ends lost 5 bases and 6 bases, in that order; junction bases with no gene match: 3. CDR3 length: 12 amino acids. CDR3 region: CAWSGGPNEQFF. The CDR3 coding sequence is TGTGCCTGGTCGGGGGGGCCCAATGAGCAGTTCTTC.

V is TRBV6-5 and J is TRBJ1-2; D gene ambiguous. V was clipped by 2 bases and J by 7 bases, with 11 bases between them. The CDR3 loop spans 13 amino acids. CDR1 MNHEY and CDR2 SVGAGI come from the germline V gene. The CDR3 protein is CASSYARETGYTF. As DNA, the CDR3 is TGTGCCAGCAGTTACGCGAGGGAGACTGGCTACACCTTC.

In its sample, this clonotype was seen many times. The V and J genes are TRBV18 and TRBJ2-3, with D possibly TRBD2 on 5 matching bases. The length of the CDR3 is 15 residues. The V gene's germline CDR1 is KGHSH and CDR2 LQKENI. Trimming pared 0 bases from V and 2 bases from J, leaving 9 bases between. CDR3 sequence reads: CASSPPSAVTDTQYF. The CDR3 DNA is TGTGCCAGCTCACCACCTAGCGCGGTCACAGATACGCAGTATTTT.

This clonotype was detected many times. The chain combines TRBV4-3 with TRBJ1-2; no clear D gene. Trimming stripped 0 bases from V and 4 bases from J, with 12 bases between. CDR3 length equals 15 residues. Looked up from germline, CDR1 is LGHNA and CDR2 is YSLEER. Here the CDR3 reads CASSQDPPFIYGYTF. The CDR3 DNA sequence: TGCGCCAGCAGCCAAGACCCGCCTTTTATCTATGGCTACACCTTC.

In its sample, this clonotype was seen many times. CDR3 sequence (DNA): TGTGCCAGCAGCTTCCAGGGGGCCGTGACCCAGTACTTC. Translated: CASSFQGAVTQYF. The chain recombines TRBV7-2 with TRBJ2-5, with 8 bases lining up with TRBD1. CDR3 length equals 13 residues. Trimming cost V 3 bases and J 7 bases; bases outside gene matches: 4. Germline V gene sequence: CDR1 SGHTA, CDR2 FQGNSA.

Ten or more counts support this clonotype. The chain is built from TRBV25-1 and TRBJ1-2; D uncertain. The CDR3 spans 13 residues. Germline V gene lookup returns CDR1 MGHDK and CDR2 SYGVNS. V dropped 4 bases and J dropped 0 bases, with 6 bases sitting between them. This chain's CDR3 is CASSAGANYGYTF. DNA of the CDR3: TGTGCCAGCAGTGCCGGCGCTAACTATGGCTACACCTTC.

This clonotype was counted many times. V usage is TRBV5-1 and J usage is TRBJ2-3; TRBD2 might be the D (7 bases). Trimming shortened V by 9 bases and J by 3 bases, and 17 bases separated the two germline ends. Germline-derived CDR1 and CDR2 are SGHRS and YFSETQ. CDR3 length: 14 amino acids. CDR3 sequence reads: CANSKGGATDTQYF. The CDR3 DNA reads as TGCGCCAACTCCAAGGGGGGGGCAACAGATACGCAGTATTTT.

The V and J genes are TRBV11-1 and TRBJ2-5, with D unclear. Trimming removed 5 bases from V and 5 bases from J, with 15 bases in between. The CDR3 is 14 residues long. Looked up from germline, CDR1 is SGHAT and CDR2 is FQDESV (reference sequence). In DNA form, the CDR3 reads TGTGCCAGCAGCCTAGGAGTTGGTGATGAGACCCAGTACTTC. Amino acid sequence: CASSLGVGDETQYF.

This clonotype was recorded a few times. The chain uses TRBV25-1 and TRBJ1-2; D is undetermined. Germline V lookup: CDR1 MGHDK, CDR2 SYGVNS. The V gene lost 2 bases and the J gene lost 0 bases, with 4 bases spanning the gap. This CDR3 is built from 13 residues. In DNA, the CDR3 is TGTGCCAGCAGTGAAGTAGCTAACTATGGCTACACCTTC. It codes for CASSEVANYGYTF.

This clonotype showed up many times. V gene TRBV5-6 combines with J gene TRBJ2-4; 7 bases line up with TRBD1. Germline CDR1 reads SGHDT; CDR2 reads YYEEEE. After removal of 7 bases from V and 1 base from J, the junction contained 5 bases not matched to a gene. The CDR3 covers 14 residues. This chain's CDR3 is CASGTESAKNIQYF. The CDR3 DNA sequence: TGTGCCAGCGGGACAGAATCGGCCAAAAACATTCAGTACTTC.

This clonotype was recorded many times. The chain combines TRBV3-1 with TRBJ1-1; the D gene is possibly TRBD1 (5 bases). CDR1 LGHDT and CDR2 YNNKEL come from the germline V gene (reference sequence). This CDR3 has 14 residues. V was trimmed by 2 bases and J by 1 base, leaving 8 bases between them. The CDR3 DNA reads as TGTGCCAGCAGCCAATCGGACACGAACACTGAAGCTTTCTTT. Translation: CASSQSDTNTEAFF.

Details on this clonotype: A much larger clone is a single base away; this may be a read error. The V and J genes are TRBV20-1 and TRBJ2-5; D is uncertain. Germline V gene data show CDR1 as DFQATT and CDR2 as SNEGSKA (reference sequence). The CDR3 totals 12 residues. The CDR3 is CSDRALQETQYF. DNA for the CDR3: TGCAGTGATAGAGCCCTACAAGAGACCCAGTACTTC.

This clonotype came up a few times. The CDR3 nucleotides read TGTGCCAGCAGCTTTGAACAGAGGAACACTGAAGCTTTCTTT. Its protein is CASSFEQRNTEAFF. This sequence joins TRBV7-8 and TRBJ1-1; D is unresolved. Per germline, CDR1 SGHVS and CDR2 FQNEAQ. The CDR3 is made up of 14 amino acids. Trimming pared 3 bases from V and 1 base from J, leaving 9 bases between. The full variable domain, in which reference TRBV7-8 and TRBJ1-1 provide the parts outside the CDR3, is GAGVSQSPRYKVAKRGQDVALRCDPISGHVSLFWYQQALGQGPEFLTYFQNEAQLDKSGLPSDRFFAERPEGSVSTLKIQRTQQEDSAVYLCASSFEQRNTEAFFGQGTRLTVV.

This clonotype was detected many times. The chain has TRBV12-3 or TRBV12-4 and TRBJ2-7; possible D gene TRBD2, 6 bases. The CDR3 sequence is 14 residues long. Between the trimmed V and J ends, which lost 1 base and 4 bases, there was a span of 11 bases. The CDR3 DNA is TGTGCCAGCAGTTTAGGGAGGGTGGGATACGAGCAGTACTTC. Amino acids: CASSLGRVGYEQYF.